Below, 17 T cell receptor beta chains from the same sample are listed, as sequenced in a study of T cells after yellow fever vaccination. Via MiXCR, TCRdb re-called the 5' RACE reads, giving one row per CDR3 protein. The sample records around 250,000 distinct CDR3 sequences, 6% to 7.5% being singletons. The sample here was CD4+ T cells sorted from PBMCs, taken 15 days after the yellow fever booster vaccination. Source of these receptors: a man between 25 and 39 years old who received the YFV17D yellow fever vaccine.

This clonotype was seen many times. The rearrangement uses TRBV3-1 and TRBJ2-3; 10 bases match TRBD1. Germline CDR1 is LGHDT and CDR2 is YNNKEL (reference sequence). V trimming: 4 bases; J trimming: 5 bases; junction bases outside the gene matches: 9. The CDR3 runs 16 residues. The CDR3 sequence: CASSRYEGQGVDTQYF. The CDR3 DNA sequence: TGTGCCAGCAGCCGTTACGAAGGACAGGGGGTAGATACGCAGTATTTT.

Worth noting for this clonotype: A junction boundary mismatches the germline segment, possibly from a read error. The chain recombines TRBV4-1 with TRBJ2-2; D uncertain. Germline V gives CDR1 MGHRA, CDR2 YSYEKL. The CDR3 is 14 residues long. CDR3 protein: CTSRISADTGELFF. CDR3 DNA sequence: TGCACCAGCAGGATCTCGGCCGACACCGGGGAGCTGTTTTTT.

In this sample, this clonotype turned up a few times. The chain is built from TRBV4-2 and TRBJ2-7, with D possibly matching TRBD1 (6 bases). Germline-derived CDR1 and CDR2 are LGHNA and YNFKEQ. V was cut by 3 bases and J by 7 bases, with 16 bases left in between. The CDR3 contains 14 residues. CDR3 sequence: CASSQPTGFLEQYF. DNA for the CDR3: TGTGCCAGCAGCCAGCCAACAGGGTTCTTAGAGCAGTACTTC.

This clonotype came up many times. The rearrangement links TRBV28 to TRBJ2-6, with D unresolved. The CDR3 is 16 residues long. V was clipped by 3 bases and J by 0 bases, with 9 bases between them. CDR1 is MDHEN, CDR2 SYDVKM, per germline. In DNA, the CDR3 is TGTGCCAGCAGTTTCGTTTGGCGCTCTGGGGCCAACGTCCTGACTTTC. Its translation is CASSFVWRSGANVLTF.

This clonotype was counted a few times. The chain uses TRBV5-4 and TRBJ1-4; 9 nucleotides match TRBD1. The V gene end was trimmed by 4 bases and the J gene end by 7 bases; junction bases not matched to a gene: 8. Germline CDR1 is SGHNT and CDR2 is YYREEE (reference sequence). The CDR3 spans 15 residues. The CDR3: CASSLLGQGSEKLFF. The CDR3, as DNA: TGTGCCAGCAGCCTCTTGGGACAGGGAAGTGAAAAACTGTTTTTT.

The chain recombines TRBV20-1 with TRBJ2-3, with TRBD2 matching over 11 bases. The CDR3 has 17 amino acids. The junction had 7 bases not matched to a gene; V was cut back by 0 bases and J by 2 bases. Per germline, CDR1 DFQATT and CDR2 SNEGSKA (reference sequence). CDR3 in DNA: TGCAGTGCTAGAGATGTTGGGACTAGCGGACACACAGATACGCAGTATTTT. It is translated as CSARDVGTSGHTDTQYF.

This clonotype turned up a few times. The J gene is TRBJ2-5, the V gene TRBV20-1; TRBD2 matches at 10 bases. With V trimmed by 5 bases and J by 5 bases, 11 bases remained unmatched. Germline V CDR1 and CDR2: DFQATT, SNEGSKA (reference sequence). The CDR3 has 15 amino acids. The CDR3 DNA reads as TGCAGTGCTCCTGAGAGCGGGAGGGCCAGGGAGACCCAGTACTTC. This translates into CSAPESGRARETQYF.

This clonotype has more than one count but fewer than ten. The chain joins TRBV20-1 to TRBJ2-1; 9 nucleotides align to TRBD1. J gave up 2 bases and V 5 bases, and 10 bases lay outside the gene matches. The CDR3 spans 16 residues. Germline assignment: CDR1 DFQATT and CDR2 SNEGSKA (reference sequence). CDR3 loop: CSAGRTGVVTYNEQFF. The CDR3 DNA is TGCAGTGCTGGAAGGACAGGGGTGGTTACCTACAATGAGCAGTTCTTC.

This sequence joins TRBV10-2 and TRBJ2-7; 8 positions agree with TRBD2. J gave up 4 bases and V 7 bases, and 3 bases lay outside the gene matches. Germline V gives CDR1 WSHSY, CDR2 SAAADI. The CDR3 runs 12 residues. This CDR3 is CASNSGEYEQYF. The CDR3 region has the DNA TGCGCCAGCAATAGCGGGGAATACGAGCAGTACTTC.

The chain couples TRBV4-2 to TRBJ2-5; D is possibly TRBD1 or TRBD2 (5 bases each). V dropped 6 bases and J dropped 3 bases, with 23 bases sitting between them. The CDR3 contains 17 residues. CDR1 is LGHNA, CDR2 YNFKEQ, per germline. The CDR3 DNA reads TGTGCCAGCAGACGACAACCGGGACGCCGACCGGAAGAGACCCAGTACTTC. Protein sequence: CASRRQPGRRPEETQYF.

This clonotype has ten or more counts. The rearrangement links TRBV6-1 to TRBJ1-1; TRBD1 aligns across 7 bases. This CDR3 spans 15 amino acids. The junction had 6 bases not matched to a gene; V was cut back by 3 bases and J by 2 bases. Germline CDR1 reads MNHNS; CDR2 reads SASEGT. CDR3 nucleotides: TGTGCCAGCAGTGAGTGGGACAGCATTAACACTGAAGCTTTCTTT. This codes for CASSEWDSINTEAFF.

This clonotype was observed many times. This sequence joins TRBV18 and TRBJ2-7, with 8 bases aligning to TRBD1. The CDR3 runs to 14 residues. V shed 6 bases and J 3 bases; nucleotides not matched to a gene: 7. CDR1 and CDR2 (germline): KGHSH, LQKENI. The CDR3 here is CASSAQGVHYEQYF. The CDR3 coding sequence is TGTGCCAGCTCCGCACAGGGGGTTCACTACGAGCAGTACTTC. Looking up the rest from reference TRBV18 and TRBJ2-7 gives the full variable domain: NAGVMQNPRHLVRRRGQEARLRCSPMKGHSHVYWYRQLPEEGLKFMVYLQKENIIDESGMPKERFSAEFPKEGPSILRIQQVVRGDSAAYFCASSAQGVHYEQYFGPGTRLTVT.

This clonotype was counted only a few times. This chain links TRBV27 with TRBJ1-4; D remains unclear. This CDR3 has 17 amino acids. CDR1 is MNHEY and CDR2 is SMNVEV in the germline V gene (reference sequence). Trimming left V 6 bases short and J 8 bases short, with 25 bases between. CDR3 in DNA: TGTGCCAGCAGATCAGCGGGCTCCTCCCGAAGGTTGGAAAAACTGTTTTTT. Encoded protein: CASRSAGSSRRLEKLFF.

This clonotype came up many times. The DNA for the CDR3 is TGTGCCAGCAGCAGCGGGGGCGGCGGGGGGACAGATACGCAGTATTTT. As protein: CASSSGGGGGTDTQYF. The chain joins TRBV7-9 to TRBJ2-3, with 8 bases fitting TRBD2. The V gene end was trimmed by 5 bases and the J gene end by 3 bases; junction bases not matched to a gene: 10. Germline V gene sequence: CDR1 SEHNR, CDR2 FQNEAQ (reference sequence). The CDR3 extends over 16 amino acids.

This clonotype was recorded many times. CDR3 DNA sequence: TGTGCCACCCTTTCCGGGACATTATCCTACGAGCAGTACTTC. Its translation: CATLSGTLSYEQYF. The chain joins TRBV6-2 or TRBV6-3 to TRBJ2-7; possible D gene TRBD1, 6 bases. Germline CDR1 and CDR2: MNHEY and SVGEGT. The CDR3 spans 14 residues. The V and J ends lost 10 bases and 1 base respectively, with 17 bases between them.

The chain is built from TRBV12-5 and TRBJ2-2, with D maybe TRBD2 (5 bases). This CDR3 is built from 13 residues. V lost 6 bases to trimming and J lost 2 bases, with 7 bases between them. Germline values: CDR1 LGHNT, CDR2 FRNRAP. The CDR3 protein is CASGGGNTGELFF. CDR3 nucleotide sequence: TGTGCTAGTGGAGGAGGAAACACCGGGGAGCTGTTTTTT.

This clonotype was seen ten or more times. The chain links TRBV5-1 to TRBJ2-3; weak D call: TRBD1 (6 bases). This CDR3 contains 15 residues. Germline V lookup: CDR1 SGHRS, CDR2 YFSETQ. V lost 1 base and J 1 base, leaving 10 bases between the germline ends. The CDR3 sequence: CASSLRGSGTDTQYF. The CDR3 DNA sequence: TGCGCCAGCAGCTTGAGGGGGTCGGGCACAGATACGCAGTATTTT.